This TCR beta chain was retrieved from a study of cytomegalovirus exposure and HLA in healthy donors. 13 Jbeta primers and 60 Vbeta primers were used for the PCR. Clones were sequenced by immunoSEQ multiplex PCR, and TCRdb holds only the in-frame ones, with some missing. Among 150,000 to 200,000 clones listed, around 82% were seen once. Germline CDR1 reads SGDLS; CDR2 reads YYNGEE. Trimming removed 0 bases from V and 1 base from J, with 11 bases in between. The CDR3 sequence is 15 residues long. Sequenced material: PBMCs. This clonotype was sampled from a woman under 40 in good health and CMV-seropositive. This chain uses TRBV9 with TRBJ2-7, with D possibly matching TRBD1 (6 bases). CDR3 bases: TGTGCCAGCAGCGTAGGGACAGCTAAATCCTACGAGCAGTACTTC. Residues: CASSVGTAKSYEQYF.